This TCR beta chain was sequenced during a study of CD8+ T cells in alopecia areata (dated by TCRdb to 2016 to 2018). About the full investigation: The treated patients took part in an open-label pilot trial in which moderate-to-severe alopecia areata was treated with oral tofacitinib at 5 to 10 mg twice daily. Patients stayed on tofacitinib for 6 to 18 months and then had 6 months of follow-up off drug so that delayed response and recurrence could be assessed. The SALT score, which quantifies the percentage of affected scalp surface area, was used to measure disease severity in treated patients. In both human patients and the C3H/HeJ mouse model, the study applied high-throughput TCRbeta sequencing to look at T cell clonal expansion in alopecia areata. On the human side, TCRbeta sequencing was run on scalp tissue and on sorted CD4+ and CD8+ peripheral blood T cells from healthy controls and from alopecia areata patients with either patchy or totalis/universalis disease. Biopsies were taken from tofacitinib-treated patients at baseline and again at 4 and 24 weeks into treatment, and several of those patients also had a later scalp biopsy. Scalp clonality was compared among normal scalp (n=4), patchy alopecia areata scalp (n=8), and alopecia totalis/universalis scalp (n=8). RNA was obtained with the PAXgene miRNA kit for fixed scalp, the miRNeasy kit for PBMCs, and the RNeasy kit for mouse skin. TCRbeta CDR3 regions were amplified by immunoSEQ multiplex PCR using 35 Vbeta forward and 13 Jbeta reverse primers. Summary of the overall study and its limitations: Because the treated cohort was small and had only one nonresponder, larger studies are needed to examine links between baseline CD8+ expansion and response. Compared with normal scalp, lesional scalp, particularly in alopecia totalis/universalis, had higher clonality and more expanded CD8+ clones, which suggests antigenic drive. With tofacitinib, both scalp clonality and the number of expanded CD8+ clones among the top 100 scalp clones went down significantly. Unlike mouse skin, which is dominated by gammadelta T cells, normal human skin has resident alphabeta T cells that are also sequenced, and this complicates analysis of the scalp TCR repertoire. TCR sequences shared between patients were less clear than in mice, possibly partly because of HLA diversity in the patient population. During tofacitinib treatment, many expanded lesional clones stuck around in both scalp and blood, and this persistence may partly explain why relapse happens after treatment is stopped.

Details on this clone: Its recognized antigen is unknown. Per-base qualities were not stored, and no clone one base away is much larger.

Taken from the germline V gene, the CDR1 and CDR2 loops are MNHNS and SASEGT. There are 19 amino acids in the CDR3, from cysteine to phenylalanine inclusive. The DNA shown is the 57-base CDR3, in frame from base 1. The germline V and J ends show losses of 0 bases and 8 bases respectively, and no gene match explains 16 bases of the junction. The library was produced with the immunoSEQ multiplex PCR assay. RNA was extracted from all samples and reverse transcribed into cDNA as template for TCR sequencing. First-strand cDNA was synthesized with SuperScript III using a 2:1 mix of oligo-dT and random hexamers. A synthetic immune receptor repertoire was used to measure amplification bias, and any remaining bias was corrected computationally. The study's own analysis went as follows. Raw reads were preprocessed to remove errors, and CDR3 was defined according to IMGT conventions as the region from the conserved cysteine to phenylalanine. Clonality was calculated as 1 minus Shannon entropy normalized by log2 of the number of productive unique TCRs. Whether each scalp clone was CD4 or CD8 was inferred by checking scalp TCRbeta sequences against the CD4 and CD8 repertoires from sorted blood. TCRdb provides this immuneACCESS table in a form limited to in-frame rearrangements. Some clones are lacking; in checked studies, under half of them reflect an unresolved V gene, and why the rest are absent is not known. V and J calls and clone size come straight from that table; D and trimming were deduced from the DNA. In all, the sample holds about 170,000 clones, and less than 75% of those were seen once. Roughly 16% of the sample belongs to the ten largest clones.

The treatment or condition label on this specimen signifies: oral pan-JAK inhibitor, 5-10 mg twice daily. Peripheral blood and lesional scalp punch biopsies were obtained from patients with alopecia areata. PBMCs were isolated by density centrifugation and stained for CD3, CD4 and CD8, and CD4+ and CD8+ T cells were sorted on a FACSAria. This chain is built from TRBV6-1 and TRBJ1-6; TRBD1 matches 7 bases in the middle. The TCR comes from a human donor with alopecia areata. Sequencing was performed on CD4+ T cells sorted from blood, taken between weeks 55 and 65, from a patient treated with tofacitinib. The nucleotides are TGTGCCAGCAGTGAAGCTTTTTATCGGGACAGCGTTTGGGATTCACCCCTCCACTTT. Translation gives CASSEAFYRDSVWDSPLHF.